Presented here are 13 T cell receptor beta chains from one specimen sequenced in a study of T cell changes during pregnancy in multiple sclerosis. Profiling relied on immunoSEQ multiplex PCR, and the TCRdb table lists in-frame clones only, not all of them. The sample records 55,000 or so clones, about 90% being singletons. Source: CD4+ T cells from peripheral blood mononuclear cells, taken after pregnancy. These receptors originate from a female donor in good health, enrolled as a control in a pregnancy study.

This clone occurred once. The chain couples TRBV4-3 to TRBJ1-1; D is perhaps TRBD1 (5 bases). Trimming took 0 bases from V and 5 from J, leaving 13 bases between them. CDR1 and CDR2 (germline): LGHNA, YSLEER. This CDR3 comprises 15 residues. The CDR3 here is CASSQDSSGGTEAFF. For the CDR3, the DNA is TGCGCCAGCAGCCAAGATTCCAGCGGGGGGACTGAAGCTTTCTTT.

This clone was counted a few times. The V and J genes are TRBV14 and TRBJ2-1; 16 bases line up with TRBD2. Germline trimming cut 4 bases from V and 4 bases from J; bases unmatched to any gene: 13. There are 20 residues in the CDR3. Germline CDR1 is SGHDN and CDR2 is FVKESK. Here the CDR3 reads CASSPLAGLAGGRRYNEQFF. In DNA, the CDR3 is TGTGCCAGCAGCCCGCTGGCGGGACTAGCGGGGGGGCGACGTTACAATGAGCAGTTCTTC.

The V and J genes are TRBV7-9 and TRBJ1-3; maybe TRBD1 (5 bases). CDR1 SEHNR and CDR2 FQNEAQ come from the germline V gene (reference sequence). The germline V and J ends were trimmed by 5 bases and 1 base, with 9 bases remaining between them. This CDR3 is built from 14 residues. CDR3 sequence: CASSAGWSGNTIYF. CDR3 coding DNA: TGTGCCAGCAGCGCAGGGTGGTCTGGAAACACCATATATTTT.

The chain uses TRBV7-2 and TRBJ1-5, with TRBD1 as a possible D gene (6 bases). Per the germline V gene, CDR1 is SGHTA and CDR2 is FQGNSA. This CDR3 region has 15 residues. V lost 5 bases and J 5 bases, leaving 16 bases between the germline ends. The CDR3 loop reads CASSKTGQPHQPQHF. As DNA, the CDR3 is TGTGCCAGCAGCAAAACTGGACAGCCTCATCAGCCCCAGCATTTT.

The CDR3 region has the DNA TGTGCCAGCAGCCAAGGGGGAGTCCTGCTCTCTGGAAACACCATATATTTT. This translates into CASSQGGVLLSGNTIYF. This sequence joins TRBV4-2 and TRBJ1-3, with D unclear. V was clipped by 1 base and J by 0 bases, with 13 bases between them. Per germline, CDR1 LGHNA and CDR2 YNFKEQ. CDR3 length: 17 residues.

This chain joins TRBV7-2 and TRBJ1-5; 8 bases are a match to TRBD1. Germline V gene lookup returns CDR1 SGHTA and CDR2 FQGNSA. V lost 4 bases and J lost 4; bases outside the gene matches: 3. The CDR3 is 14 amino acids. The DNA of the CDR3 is TGTGCCAGCAGCTGGACAGGGCGAAATCAGCCCCAGCATTTT. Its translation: CASSWTGRNQPQHF.

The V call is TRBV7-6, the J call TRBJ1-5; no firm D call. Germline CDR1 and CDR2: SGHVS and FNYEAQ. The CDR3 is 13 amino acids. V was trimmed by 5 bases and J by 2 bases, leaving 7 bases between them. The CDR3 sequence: CASSPSGNQPQHF. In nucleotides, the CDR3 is TGTGCCAGCAGCCCTTCTGGCAATCAGCCCCAGCATTTT. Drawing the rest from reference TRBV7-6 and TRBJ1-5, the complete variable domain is GAGVSQSPRYKVTKRGQDVALRCDPISGHVSLYWYRQALGQGPEFLTYFNYEAQQDKSGLPNDRFSAERPEGSISTLTIQRTEQRDSAMYRCASSPSGNQPQHFGDGTRLSIL.

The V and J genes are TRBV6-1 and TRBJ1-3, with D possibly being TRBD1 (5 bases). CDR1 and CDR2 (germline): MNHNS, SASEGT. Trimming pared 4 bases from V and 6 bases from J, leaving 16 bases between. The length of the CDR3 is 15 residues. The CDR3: CASSAGPGAANTIYF. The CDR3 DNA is TGTGCCAGCAGTGCCGGACCTGGGGCAGCAAACACCATATATTTT.

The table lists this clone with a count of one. DNA of the CDR3: TGCAGCGTGGACGGGACAGGAAGCAATCAGCCCCAGCATTTT. Its protein product is CSVDGTGSNQPQHF. This chain connects TRBV29-1 to TRBJ1-5; 8 nucleotides match TRBD1. Trimming removed 6 bases from V and 1 base from J; junction bases left unmatched: 5. The CDR3 totals 14 residues. CDR1 is SQVTM and CDR2 is ANQGSEA in the germline V gene.

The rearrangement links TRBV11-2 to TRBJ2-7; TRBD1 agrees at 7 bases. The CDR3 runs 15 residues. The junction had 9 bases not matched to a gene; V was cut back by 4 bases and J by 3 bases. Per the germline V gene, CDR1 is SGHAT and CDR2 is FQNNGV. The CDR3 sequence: CASSWLPGQLYEQYF. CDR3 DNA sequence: TGTGCCAGCAGCTGGCTTCCGGGACAGCTCTACGAGCAGTACTTC.

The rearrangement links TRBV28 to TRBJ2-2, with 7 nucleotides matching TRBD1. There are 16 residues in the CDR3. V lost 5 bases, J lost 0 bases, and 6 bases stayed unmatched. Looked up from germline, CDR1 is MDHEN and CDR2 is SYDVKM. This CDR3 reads CASSGRGLTNTGELFF. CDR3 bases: TGTGCCAGCAGTGGCAGGGGGTTAACGAACACCGGGGAGCTGTTTTTT.

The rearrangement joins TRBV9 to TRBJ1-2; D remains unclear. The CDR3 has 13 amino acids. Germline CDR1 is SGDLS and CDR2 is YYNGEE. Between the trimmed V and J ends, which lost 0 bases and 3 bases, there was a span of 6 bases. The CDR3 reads CASSVGRDYGYTF. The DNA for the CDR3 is TGTGCCAGCAGCGTAGGTCGGGACTATGGCTACACCTTC.

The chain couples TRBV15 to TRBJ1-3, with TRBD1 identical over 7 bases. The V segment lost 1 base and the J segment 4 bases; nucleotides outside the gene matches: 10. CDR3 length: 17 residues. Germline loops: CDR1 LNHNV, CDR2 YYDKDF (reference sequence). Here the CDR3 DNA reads TGTGCCACCAGCAGAGGACAGGGATCTGCGAGAGGAAACACCATATATTTT. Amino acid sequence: CATSRGQGSARGNTIYF.